The clone carrying this T cell receptor beta chain was picked up a small number of times. TCRdb re-analysed the reads in MiXCR, keeping a single row per CDR3 protein. Of about 310,000 distinct CDR3 sequences listed, about 17% are singletons. The source of the sample is a study of T cell repertoires in cytomegalovirus infection. The origin of this receptor is a human donor in good health (CMV status not recorded). Some clones in this sample may be carry-over from other donors' samples. The sample consisted of PBMCs.

The CDR3 nucleotides are TGTGCCAGCACCCTAAGTCCCTGGGGGAACACCGGGGAGCTGTTTTTT. As protein: CASTLSPWGNTGELFF. The chain recombines TRBV6-5 with TRBJ2-2; D is unresolved. Germline V gene data show CDR1 as MNHEY and CDR2 as SVGAGI. V lost 7 bases, J lost 1 base, and 16 bases lay in between. The CDR3 runs 16 residues.